This T cell receptor (beta chain) was recovered during a study of T cell repertoires in cytomegalovirus infection. The wider study: CMV epitopes that were recently identified and HLA-C-restricted were used alongside well-studied HLA-B-restricted ones. From public TCR beta signatures came an indication of both CMV infection and matching HLA type.

Germline CDR1 reads MNHGY; CDR2 reads SAAAGT. V lost 6 bases, J lost 5 bases, and 19 bases lay in between. This CDR3 is built from 15 residues. Study-level points and caveats: HLA-C-restricted CMV-specific TCR beta clonotypes prevailed in the ex vivo response. CMV carriers with the relevant HLA were identified by cumulative public TCR beta family frequency.

MiXCR, applied by TCRdb to the reads, yields one record per CDR3 protein. The top ten clones hold roughly two fifths of a sample with hundreds of thousands of distinct CDR3 sequences, under 55% of them seen once. This clonotype is a singleton in its sample. Its antigen remains unidentified. The clonotype comes from a human donor in good health (CMV status not recorded). Some clones in this sample may be carry-over from other donors' samples. The V and J genes are TRBV6-8 and TRBJ1-1, with unresolved D. The sample was cultured PBMCs, taken from culture after CMV antigen stimulation. Here the CDR3 DNA reads TGTGCCAGCAGGGCCAGGACGGCCCGAGAGACTGAAGCTTTCTTT. Amino acids: CASRARTARETEAFF.